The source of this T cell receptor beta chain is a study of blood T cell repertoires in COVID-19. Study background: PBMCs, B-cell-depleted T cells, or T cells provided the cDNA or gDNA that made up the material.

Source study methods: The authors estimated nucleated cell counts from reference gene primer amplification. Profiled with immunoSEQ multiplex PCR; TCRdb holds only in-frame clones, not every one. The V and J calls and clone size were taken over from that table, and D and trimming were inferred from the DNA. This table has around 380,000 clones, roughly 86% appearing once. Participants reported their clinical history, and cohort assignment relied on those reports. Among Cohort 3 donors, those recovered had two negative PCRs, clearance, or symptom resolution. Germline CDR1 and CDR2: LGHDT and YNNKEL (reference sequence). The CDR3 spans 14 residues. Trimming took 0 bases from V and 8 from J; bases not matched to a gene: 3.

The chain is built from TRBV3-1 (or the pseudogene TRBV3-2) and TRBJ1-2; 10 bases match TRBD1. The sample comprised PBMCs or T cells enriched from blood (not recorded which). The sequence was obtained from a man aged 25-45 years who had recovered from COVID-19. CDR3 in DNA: TGTGCCAGCAGCCAAGATACGACAGGGGGCGGCTACACCTTC. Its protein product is CASSQDTTGGGYTF.